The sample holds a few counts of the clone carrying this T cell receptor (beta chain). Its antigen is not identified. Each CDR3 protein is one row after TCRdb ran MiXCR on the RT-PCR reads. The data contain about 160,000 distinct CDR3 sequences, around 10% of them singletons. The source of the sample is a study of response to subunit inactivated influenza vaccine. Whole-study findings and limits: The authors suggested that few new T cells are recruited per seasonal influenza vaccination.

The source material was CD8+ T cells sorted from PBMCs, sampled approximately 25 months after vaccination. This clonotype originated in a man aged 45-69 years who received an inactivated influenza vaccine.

Here the CDR3 DNA reads TGTGCCACCAGTGATCGGGGTGCCTACGAGCAGTACTTC. The encoded protein is CATSDRGAYEQYF. V usage is TRBV24-1 and J usage is TRBJ2-7; TRBD2 is a possible D gene (5 bases). The CDR3 has 13 amino acids. Germline V lookup: CDR1 KGHDR, CDR2 SFDVKD. V was cut by 3 bases and J by 2 bases, with 7 bases left in between.